Listed below are T cell receptor beta chains from one sample, sequenced in a study of patients and donors after allogeneic stem cell transplantation. TCRdb independently ran MiXCR on the RT-PCR reads; one entry per CDR3 protein. The table lists about 400,000 distinct CDR3 sequences, 16% of them singletons. The sequenced sample consisted of blood, either unsorted or a sorted T cell fraction (not recorded which). The source is a human donor who was either an allogeneic HSCT recipient or a stem cell or donor lymphocyte infusion donor (not recorded which). It is not recorded whose cells these are; they may come from a transplant donor. Each CDR3 is given with its conserved first and last residue. Each record gives: D gene, clone size, J gene, V gene, CDR3 protein, CDR3 DNA. A D gene is named only where the DNA matches it firmly. Not every row has a clone size; where given, it reads once, few, many or a size class.

D gene: -; clone size: few; J gene: TRBJ1-2; V gene: TRBV21-1; CDR3 protein: CASSKRVRQGGYGYTF; CDR3 DNA: TGTGCCAGCAGCAAAAGGGTCCGACAGGGGGGGTATGGCTACACCTTC
D gene: -; clone size: few; J gene: TRBJ2-6; V gene: TRBV12-3/TRBV12-4; CDR3 protein: CASNDGRSTKSGANVLTF; CDR3 DNA: TGTGCCAGCAACGACGGACGGAGTACCAAGTCTGGGGCCAACGTCCTGACTTTC
D gene: -; clone size: few; J gene: TRBJ2-7; V gene: TRBV11-1; CDR3 protein: CASRDSRDSYEQYF; CDR3 DNA: TGTGCCAGCAGGGATAGCAGGGACTCCTACGAGCAGTACTTC
D gene: -; clone size: few; J gene: TRBJ2-3; V gene: TRBV27; CDR3 protein: CASSLGWDSTDTQYF; CDR3 DNA: TGTGCCAGCAGTTTGGGGTGGGACTCCACAGATACGCAGTATTTT
D gene: -; clone size: many; J gene: TRBJ1-1; V gene: TRBV5-1; CDR3 protein: CASSLDRWTEAFF; CDR3 DNA: TGCGCCAGCAGCTTGGACCGGTGGACTGAAGCTTTCTTT
D gene: -; clone size: -; J gene: TRBJ1-1; V gene: TRBV12-3/TRBV12-4; CDR3 protein: CASRMGGVTEAFF; CDR3 DNA: TGTGCCAGCCGTATGGGGGGGGTCACTGAAGCTTTCTTT
D gene: TRBD1; clone size: -; J gene: TRBJ1-1; V gene: TRBV18; CDR3 protein: CASSPQGQGVGDTEAFF; CDR3 DNA: TGTGCCAGCTCACCCCAGGGACAGGGGGTTGGGGACACTGAAGCTTTCTTT
D gene: TRBD2; clone size: few; J gene: TRBJ2-3; V gene: TRBV20-1; CDR3 protein: CSAHEGTSGSDTQYF; CDR3 DNA: TGCAGTGCTCACGAAGGGACTAGCGGGAGTGATACGCAGTATTTT
D gene: TRBD2; clone size: -; J gene: TRBJ2-2; V gene: TRBV20-1; CDR3 protein: CSAALAGGLGELFF; CDR3 DNA: TGCAGTGCTGCTCTAGCGGGGGGGCTCGGGGAGCTGTTTTTT
D gene: -; clone size: many; J gene: TRBJ2-7; V gene: TRBV20-1; CDR3 protein: CSARDLLSEQYF; CDR3 DNA: TGCAGTGCTAGAGATCTTCTGAGCGAGCAGTACTTC
D gene: -; clone size: -; J gene: TRBJ2-3; V gene: TRBV3-1; CDR3 protein: CASSQVGRADTQYF; CDR3 DNA: TGTGCCAGCAGCCAAGTTGGCAGGGCAGATACGCAGTATTTT
D gene: TRBD2; clone size: many; J gene: TRBJ2-1; V gene: TRBV12-3/TRBV12-4; CDR3 protein: CASTLGLAGDPSYNEQFF; CDR3 DNA: TGTGCCAGCACCCTAGGACTAGCGGGAGATCCCTCCTACAATGAGCAGTTCTTC
D gene: TRBD2; clone size: -; J gene: TRBJ2-2; V gene: TRBV5-4; CDR3 protein: CASSLGSGGGTGELFF; CDR3 DNA: TGTGCCAGCAGCTTGGGTAGCGGGGGGGGCACCGGGGAGCTGTTTTTT
D gene: -; clone size: few; J gene: TRBJ2-7; V gene: TRBV5-5; CDR3 protein: CASSLGDNRPYEQYF; CDR3 DNA: TGTGCCAGCAGCTTGGGGGACAACCGACCCTACGAGCAGTACTTC
D gene: -; clone size: -; J gene: TRBJ2-3; V gene: TRBV11-3; CDR3 protein: CASSSRGAADTQYF; CDR3 DNA: TGTGCCAGCAGCTCGAGGGGGGCCGCAGATACGCAGTATTTT
D gene: -; clone size: once; J gene: TRBJ2-7; V gene: TRBV20-1; CDR3 protein: CSARDRAGGTGAYEQYF; CDR3 DNA: TGCAGTGCTAGAGATCGAGCGGGGGGGACAGGGGCCTACGAGCAGTACTTC
D gene: -; clone size: -; J gene: TRBJ1-3; V gene: TRBV20-1; CDR3 protein: CSARVQGNRNTIYF; CDR3 DNA: TGCAGTGCTAGAGTTCAGGGTAATAGAAACACCATATATTTT
D gene: -; clone size: few; J gene: TRBJ2-3; V gene: TRBV5-6; CDR3 protein: CASTLLDRSTDTQYF; CDR3 DNA: TGTGCCAGCACTCTGCTTGACAGGAGCACAGATACGCAGTATTTT
D gene: -; clone size: many; J gene: TRBJ2-1; V gene: TRBV29-1; CDR3 protein: CSVPKGGIVGEQFF; CDR3 DNA: TGCAGCGTTCCCAAGGGCGGGATCGTGGGTGAGCAGTTCTTC
D gene: TRBD1; clone size: few; J gene: TRBJ2-1; V gene: TRBV4-1; CDR3 protein: CASSPGTGGGNEQFF; CDR3 DNA: TGCGCCAGCAGCCCTGGGACAGGGGGCGGCAATGAGCAGTTCTTC
D gene: TRBD2; clone size: many; J gene: TRBJ2-1; V gene: TRBV12-3/TRBV12-4; CDR3 protein: CASRSGTSLYEQFF; CDR3 DNA: TGTGCCAGCAGATCCGGGACTAGTCTCTATGAGCAGTTCTTC
D gene: -; clone size: -; J gene: TRBJ2-3; V gene: TRBV5-1; CDR3 protein: CASSTPGRSMDTQYF; CDR3 DNA: TGCGCCAGCAGCACTCCGGGACGGTCCATGGATACGCAGTATTTT
D gene: -; clone size: many; J gene: TRBJ2-2; V gene: TRBV20-1; CDR3 protein: CSAREGANTGELFF; CDR3 DNA: TGCAGTGCTAGAGAGGGGGCGAACACCGGGGAGCTGTTTTTT
D gene: -; clone size: -; J gene: TRBJ2-1; V gene: TRBV7-2; CDR3 protein: CASSLEWSEQFF; CDR3 DNA: TGTGCCAGCAGCTTAGAATGGAGCGAGCAGTTCTTC
D gene: TRBD1; clone size: few; J gene: TRBJ1-5; V gene: TRBV20-1; CDR3 protein: CSARVGTGGNQPQHF; CDR3 DNA: TGCAGTGCTAGAGTGGGTACAGGGGGCAATCAGCCCCAGCATTTT
D gene: -; clone size: few; J gene: TRBJ1-3; V gene: TRBV7-9; CDR3 protein: CASSSIKAGNTIYF; CDR3 DNA: TGTGCCAGCAGCTCCATTAAAGCTGGAAACACCATATATTTT
D gene: -; clone size: -; J gene: TRBJ1-1; V gene: TRBV4-1; CDR3 protein: CASSRQDGPLNTEAFF; CDR3 DNA: TGCGCCAGCAGCCGACAAGACGGGCCCCTAAACACTGAAGCTTTCTTT
D gene: -; clone size: few; J gene: TRBJ2-7; V gene: TRBV12-5; CDR3 protein: CASGITTGIEQYF; CDR3 DNA: TGTGCTAGTGGTATCACAACAGGGATTGAGCAGTACTTC
D gene: -; clone size: -; J gene: TRBJ1-2; V gene: TRBV5-1; CDR3 protein: CASSFSGTSGHGYTF; CDR3 DNA: TGCGCCAGCAGTTTCTCCGGGACTTCAGGCCATGGCTACACCTTC
D gene: -; clone size: few; J gene: TRBJ1-1; V gene: TRBV30; CDR3 protein: CAWSKYRADDPEAFF; CDR3 DNA: TGTGCCTGGAGTAAATACAGGGCTGATGACCCTGAAGCTTTCTTT
D gene: TRBD1; clone size: few; J gene: TRBJ2-7; V gene: TRBV12-3/TRBV12-4; CDR3 protein: CASSPSWDRGIPYEQYF; CDR3 DNA: TGTGCCAGCAGTCCCTCATGGGACAGGGGAATTCCCTACGAGCAGTACTTC
D gene: -; clone size: -; J gene: TRBJ2-1; V gene: TRBV2; CDR3 protein: CASFSVYNEQFF; CDR3 DNA: TGTGCCAGCTTCTCCGTCTACAATGAGCAGTTCTTC
D gene: -; clone size: -; J gene: TRBJ1-2; V gene: TRBV4-3; CDR3 protein: CASSQGRRTYSYTF; CDR3 DNA: TGCGCCAGCAGCCAGGGTCGTCGGACCTACAGCTACACCTTC
D gene: TRBD1; clone size: few; J gene: TRBJ1-3; V gene: TRBV2; CDR3 protein: CASIPDRVPGNTIYF; CDR3 DNA: TGTGCCAGCATTCCAGACAGGGTCCCCGGAAACACCATATATTTT
D gene: -; clone size: few; J gene: TRBJ2-4; V gene: TRBV12-3/TRBV12-4; CDR3 protein: CASSPSDSKNIQYF; CDR3 DNA: TGTGCCAGCAGTCCAAGCGACAGTAAAAACATTCAGTACTTC
D gene: -; clone size: few; J gene: TRBJ1-4; V gene: TRBV27; CDR3 protein: CASGWPGEKLFF; CDR3 DNA: TGTGCCAGTGGCTGGCCTGGGGAAAAACTGTTTTTT
D gene: -; clone size: -; J gene: TRBJ1-6; V gene: TRBV19; CDR3 protein: CASSNGRSNSPLHF; CDR3 DNA: TGTGCCAGTAGTAACGGCAGATCAAATTCACCCCTCCACTTT
D gene: -; clone size: -; J gene: TRBJ2-6; V gene: TRBV28; CDR3 protein: CASSSPGRTGANVLTF; CDR3 DNA: TGTGCCAGCAGTTCTCCCGGACGGACTGGGGCCAACGTCCTGACTTTC
D gene: -; clone size: few; J gene: TRBJ2-7; V gene: TRBV11-2; CDR3 protein: CASSAPTLGWGRAYEQYF; CDR3 DNA: TGTGCCAGCAGCGCACCGACCCTAGGTTGGGGCAGAGCCTACGAGCAGTACTTC
D gene: -; clone size: few; J gene: TRBJ2-1; V gene: TRBV5-5; CDR3 protein: CASSLLYEQFF; CDR3 DNA: TGTGCCAGCAGCTTATTGTACGAGCAGTTCTTC
D gene: TRBD1; clone size: -; J gene: TRBJ2-7; V gene: TRBV4-2; CDR3 protein: CASSSRDRGEHEQYF; CDR3 DNA: TGTGCCAGCAGTTCACGAGACAGGGGAGAGCACGAGCAGTACTTC
D gene: -; clone size: -; J gene: TRBJ2-7; V gene: TRBV7-7; CDR3 protein: CASSGEVGHEQYF; CDR3 DNA: TGTGCTAGCAGTGGGGAGGTGGGCCACGAGCAGTACTTC
D gene: -; clone size: -; J gene: TRBJ2-1; V gene: TRBV20-1; CDR3 protein: CSARAGAEQFF; CDR3 DNA: TGCAGTGCTAGGGCAGGAGCTGAGCAGTTCTTC
D gene: TRBD1; clone size: -; J gene: TRBJ2-7; V gene: TRBV12-3/TRBV12-4; CDR3 protein: CASRWGTGISYEQYF; CDR3 DNA: TGTGCCAGCAGATGGGGGACAGGGATCTCGTACGAGCAGTACTTC